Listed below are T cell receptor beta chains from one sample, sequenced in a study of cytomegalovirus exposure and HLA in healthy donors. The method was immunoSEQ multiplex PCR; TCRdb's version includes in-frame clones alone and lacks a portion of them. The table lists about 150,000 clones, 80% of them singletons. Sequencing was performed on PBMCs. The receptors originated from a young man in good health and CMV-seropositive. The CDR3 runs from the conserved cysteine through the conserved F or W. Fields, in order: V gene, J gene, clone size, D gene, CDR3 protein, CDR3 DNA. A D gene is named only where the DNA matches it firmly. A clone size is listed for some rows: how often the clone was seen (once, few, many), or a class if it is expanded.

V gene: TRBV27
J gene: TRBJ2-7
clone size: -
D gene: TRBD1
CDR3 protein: CASSEDRGPLYEQYF
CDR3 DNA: TGTGCCAGCAGTGAGGACAGGGGGCCCTTATACGAGCAGTACTTC

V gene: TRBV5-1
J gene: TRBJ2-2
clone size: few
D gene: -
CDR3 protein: CASSLDVRAGELFF
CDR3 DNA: TGCGCCAGCAGCTTGGACGTGAGGGCCGGGGAGCTGTTTTTT

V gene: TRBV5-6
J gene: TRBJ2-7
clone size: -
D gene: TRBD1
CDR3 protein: CASSWGPPGQGGVNNEQYF
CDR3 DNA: TGTGCCAGCAGCTGGGGCCCGCCGGGACAGGGAGGGGTGAACAACGAGCAGTACTTC

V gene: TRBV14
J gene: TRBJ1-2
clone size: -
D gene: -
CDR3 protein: CASSQKLRYGYTF
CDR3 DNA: TGTGCCAGCAGCCAAAAGCTTCGCTATGGCTACACCTTC

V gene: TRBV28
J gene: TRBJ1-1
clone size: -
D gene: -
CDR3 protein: CASTPRVSTEAFF
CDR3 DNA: TGTGCCAGCACCCCCCGGGTAAGCACTGAAGCTTTCTTT

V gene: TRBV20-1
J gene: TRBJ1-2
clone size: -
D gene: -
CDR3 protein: CSARDGTSYTF
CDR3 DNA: TGCAGTGCTAGAGATGGGACATCCTACACCTTC

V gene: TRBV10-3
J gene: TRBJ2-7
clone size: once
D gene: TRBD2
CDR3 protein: CAISESLAGGVYEQYF
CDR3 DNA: TGTGCCATCAGTGAGTCGTTAGCGGGAGGTGTCTACGAGCAGTACTTC

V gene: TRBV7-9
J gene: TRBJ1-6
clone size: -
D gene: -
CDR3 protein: CASSFEGINSPLHF
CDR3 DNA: TGTGCCAGCAGCTTTGAGGGTATCAATTCACCCCTCCACTTT

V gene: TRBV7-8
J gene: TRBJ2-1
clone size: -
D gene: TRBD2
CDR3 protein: CASSSSGEGFYEQFF
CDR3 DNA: TGTGCCAGCAGCTCATCTGGGGAGGGCTTCTATGAGCAGTTCTTC

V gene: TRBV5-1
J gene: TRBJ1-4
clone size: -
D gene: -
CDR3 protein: CASSSTGTNEKLFF
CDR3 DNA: TGCGCCAGCAGCTCAACCGGGACTAATGAAAAACTGTTTTTT

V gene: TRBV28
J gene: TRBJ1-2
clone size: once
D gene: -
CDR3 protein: CASLITGSDGYTF
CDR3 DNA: TGTGCCAGCCTAATTACAGGTTCTGATGGCTACACCTTC

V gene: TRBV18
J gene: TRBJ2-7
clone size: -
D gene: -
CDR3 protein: CASSPGVGEQYF
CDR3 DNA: TGTGCCAGCTCCCCCGGGGTGGGCGAGCAGTACTTC

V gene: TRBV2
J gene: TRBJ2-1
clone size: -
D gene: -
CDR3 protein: CASSKDSPEQFF
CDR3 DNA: TGTGCCAGCAGTAAGGACTCACCCGAGCAGTTCTTC

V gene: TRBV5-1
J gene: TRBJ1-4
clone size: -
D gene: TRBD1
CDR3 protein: CASSQMGQGALKKLFF
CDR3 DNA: TGCGCCAGCAGCCAGATGGGACAGGGGGCGCTGAAAAAACTGTTTTTT